The 26 T cell receptor beta chains below were found in one sample sequenced in a study of T-cell reconstitution after alpha-beta-depleted transplantation in children (dated by TCRdb to the mid-2010s). The library was produced with PCR. The run used an Illumina HiSeq 2500. To normalize quantification of the TCRbeta repertoire, the TCR libraries were built with molecular barcoding that relied on unique molecular identifiers. The raw public data were reprocessed by TCRdb itself: fastp quality trimming at Q25, MiXCR clonotype calling, in-frame beta chains only. Entries are consolidated by CDR3 protein sequence, retaining the most common genes and DNA. The table for this sample lists 200,000 to 250,000 distinct CDR3 sequences; about 12% of them were counted only once. 2% to 3% of the sample rests with the top ten. Here the sequenced sample was PBMCs from the stem cell graft donor, taken from the stem cell graft. These receptor sequences come from a human donor who donated a stem cell graft to a child with acute lymphoblastic leukemia.

The sample holds many counts of this clonotype. This chain joins TRBV11-1 and TRBJ2-7; D remains unclear. CDR1 is SGHAT, CDR2 FQDESV, per germline (reference sequence). The CDR3 is 13 amino acids. V lost 4 bases to trimming and J lost 1 base, with 8 bases between them. The CDR3 sequence is CASSSGPSYEQYF. CDR3 bases: TGTGCCAGCAGCTCCGGGCCGTCCTACGAGCAGTACTTC.

This clonotype was observed a handful of times. DNA of the CDR3: TGTGCCAGCAGCCTACGGACGGCGGGCGAGGGTCAGCCCCAGCATTTT. The encoded protein is CASSLRTAGEGQPQHF. This rearrangement joins TRBV7-2 to TRBJ1-5; the D is unclear. V was shortened by 5 bases and J by 6 bases, with 20 bases between the two germline ends. Germline V lookup: CDR1 SGHTA, CDR2 FQGNSA. The CDR3 extends over 16 amino acids.

This clonotype was found many times. This chain links TRBV29-1 with TRBJ2-7, with a tentative D call TRBD1 (6 bases). V was trimmed by 4 bases and J by 6 bases, leaving 22 bases between them. CDR1 is SQVTM, CDR2 ANQGSEA, per germline. CDR3 length equals 15 residues. The CDR3 DNA sequence: TGCAGCGTTGTCCTGGGACAAGGCGGTATCGGCGAGCAGTACTTC. The encoded protein is CSVVLGQGGIGEQYF.

Details on this clonotype: A much larger clone differs by one base, so this may be a read error. This chain connects TRBV15 to TRBJ2-5, with D hard to call. The CDR3 spans 14 residues. Germline lookup yields CDR1 LNHNV and CDR2 YYDKDF (reference sequence). The CDR3 bases are TGTGCCACCACCAGAGATTTGGGTCAAGAGACCCAGTACTTC. Translation: CATTRDLGQETQYF.

There are many counts of this clonotype. The chain is built from TRBV11-2 and TRBJ2-1, with 11 bases matching TRBD2. V lost 5 bases to trimming and J lost 4 bases; unmatched junction nucleotides: 7. Germline-derived CDR1 and CDR2 are SGHAT and FQNNGV. This CDR3 contains 16 residues. CDR3 loop: CASSPRTSGLYNEQFF. DNA for the CDR3: TGTGCCAGCAGCCCAAGGACTAGCGGGCTGTACAATGAGCAGTTCTTC.

This clonotype was recorded many times. The chain has TRBV20-1 and TRBJ1-1; 9 bases map to TRBD1. J lost 4 bases, V lost 0 bases, and 3 bases had no gene match. CDR3 length equals 14 residues. Germline V CDR1 and CDR2: DFQATT, SNEGSKA (reference sequence). The CDR3 DNA reads TGCAGTGCTAGAGATGGACAGGGGAGCACTGAAGCTTTCTTT. It translates to CSARDGQGSTEAFF.

The V and J genes are TRBV4-3 and TRBJ2-1; TRBD2 might be the D (6 bases). Germline V gene data show CDR1 as LGHNA and CDR2 as YSLEER. V lost 0 bases, J lost 9 bases, and 9 bases lay in between. This CDR3 has 13 residues. CDR3 protein: CASSQEGSGEQFF. The CDR3 nucleotides are TGCGCCAGCAGCCAAGAAGGTAGCGGTGAGCAGTTCTTC.

The CDR3 loop is CASSYSAGGTDNEQFF. CDR3 nucleotide sequence: TGTGCCAGCAGTTACTCAGCTGGTGGGACAGACAATGAGCAGTTCTTC. The chain recombines TRBV6-5 with TRBJ2-1; 7 positions agree with TRBD1. Germline V CDR1 and CDR2: MNHEY, SVGAGI. The CDR3 is 16 amino acids. J lost 5 bases, V lost 0 bases, and 7 bases had no gene match.

The chain couples TRBV12-3 or TRBV12-4 to TRBJ2-7, with 10 nucleotides matching TRBD2. With 6 bases clipped from V and 3 bases from J, the junction kept 8 bases outside the gene matches. CDR3 length: 15 amino acids. Here the CDR3 DNA reads TGTGCCAGCAGAATTCTAGCGGGGGCCAGCTACGAGCAGTACTTC. The encoded protein is CASRILAGASYEQYF.

This clonotype has at least ten counts. The chain combines TRBV5-1 with TRBJ2-7; D call uncertain. This CDR3 has 15 residues. Germline V gives CDR1 SGHRS, CDR2 YFSETQ. V was shortened by 0 bases and J by 0 bases, with 10 bases between the two germline ends. CDR3 loop: CASSLVGRSSYEQYF. The CDR3 DNA is TGCGCCAGCAGCTTGGTGGGCAGGAGCTCCTACGAGCAGTACTTC.

The chain combines TRBV20-1 with TRBJ1-2; TRBD1 aligns across 11 bases. CDR1 DFQATT and CDR2 SNEGSKA come from the germline V gene (reference sequence). CDR3 size: 13 residues. J lost 4 bases, V lost 6 bases, and 4 bases had no gene match. The CDR3 region is CSARDRGSYGYTF. The DNA of the CDR3 is TGCAGTGCCAGGGACAGGGGGAGCTATGGCTACACCTTC.

This clonotype was seen many times. This chain uses TRBV4-3 with TRBJ2-3, with 8 bases aligning to TRBD2. CDR1 and CDR2 (germline): LGHNA, YSLEER. With 8 bases clipped from V and 0 bases from J, the junction kept 7 bases outside the gene matches. This CDR3 spans 15 amino acids. The CDR3 nucleotides are TGCGCCAGCGGATATAGCGGGAAGAGCACAGATACGCAGTATTTT. It encodes CASGYSGKSTDTQYF.

This clonotype was picked up many times. The rearrangement uses TRBV30 and TRBJ1-1; D call uncertain. The CDR3 length is 11 residues. Trimming removed 2 bases at V and 7 bases at J, with 8 bases between. Per the germline V gene, CDR1 is GTSNPN and CDR2 is SVGIG (reference sequence). CDR3 region: CAWSLVGEAFF. In DNA form, the CDR3 reads TGTGCCTGGAGTCTGGTGGGTGAAGCTTTCTTT.

At least ten counts were recorded for this clonotype. CDR3 loop: CSARSLGNEKLFF. DNA of the CDR3: TGCAGTGCACGAAGTTTAGGGAATGAAAAACTGTTTTTT. This chain uses TRBV20-1 with TRBJ1-4; D is undetermined. The V end was cut by 6 bases, the J end by 5 bases, with 13 bases between. The CDR3 extends over 13 amino acids. The germline CDR1 and CDR2 sequences are DFQATT and SNEGSKA (reference sequence).

This clonotype was counted at least ten times. V is TRBV7-2 and J is TRBJ1-2; TRBD1 is a possible D gene (6 bases). The germline V gene has CDR1 SGHTA and CDR2 FQGNSA. V was pared by 4 bases and J by 4 bases, with 16 bases between. CDR3 size: 15 residues. CDR3: CASSWPLGQRYGYTF. CDR3 bases: TGTGCCAGCAGCTGGCCGTTAGGACAGCGCTATGGCTACACCTTC.

In this sample, this clonotype turned up many times. This chain uses TRBV4-2 with TRBJ2-3; TRBD2 might be the D (6 bases). The CDR3 is 16 amino acids. CDR1 and CDR2 from the germline V gene are LGHNA and YNFKEQ. Trimming stripped 1 base from V and 0 bases from J, with 11 bases between. CDR3 residues: CASSQAGGGSTDTQYF. The CDR3 bases are TGTGCCAGCAGCCAAGCTGGTGGGGGGAGCACAGATACGCAGTATTTT.

This clonotype was recorded at least ten times. J is TRBJ2-7 and V is TRBV28; D is unclear. The germline gives CDR1 MDHEN, CDR2 SYDVKM. The V end lost 3 bases, the J end lost 7 bases, and 7 bases lay between the germline ends. The CDR3 runs 11 residues. The CDR3 loop is CASSFSREQYF. DNA of the CDR3: TGTGCCAGCAGTTTTTCCAGGGAGCAGTACTTC.

Ten or more counts support this clonotype. The V call is TRBV6-5, the J call TRBJ1-3; possible D gene TRBD1, 6 bases. Between the trimmed V and J ends, which lost 0 bases and 4 bases, there was a span of 10 bases. The CDR3 sequence is 15 residues long. Germline lookup yields CDR1 MNHEY and CDR2 SVGAGI. The DNA for the CDR3 is TGTGCCAGCAGTTACTCGCACAGGGAAGGAAACACCATATATTTT. Its translation: CASSYSHREGNTIYF.

This clonotype has ten or more counts. V and J are TRBV12-3 or TRBV12-4 and TRBJ2-7; 9 nucleotides align to TRBD1. CDR3 size: 14 residues. Germline trimming cut 4 bases from V and 6 bases from J; bases unmatched to any gene: 7. The CDR3 spells CASSSGQGVFEQYF. CDR3 in DNA: TGTGCCAGCAGTTCGGGACAGGGTGTCTTCGAGCAGTACTTC.

A word on this clonotype: This may arise from a read error, as a much more abundant clone is one base away. The V and J genes are TRBV7-9 and TRBJ1-5, with D tentatively TRBD1 (5 bases). Germline assignment: CDR1 SEHNR and CDR2 FQNEAQ (reference sequence). The CDR3 is made up of 15 amino acids. V shed 1 base and J shed 4 bases, with 11 bases lying between them. The CDR3 DNA reads TGTGCCAGCAGCTTAGAGTGGGGGGATAATCAGCCCCAGCATTTT. Its protein product is CASSLEWGDNQPQHF.

Many counts were recorded for this clonotype. The genes are TRBV27 and TRBJ1-4, with 8 bases that match TRBD1. V trimming: 6 bases; J trimming: 0 bases; junction bases outside the gene matches: 9. The CDR3 extends over 17 amino acids. CDR1 and CDR2 from the germline V gene are MNHEY and SMNVEV (reference sequence). This chain's CDR3 is CASSRWTGTTTNEKLFF. The CDR3 nucleotides are TGTGCCAGCAGCCGATGGACAGGGACTACAACTAATGAAAAACTGTTTTTT. Full variable domain (outside the CDR3, taken from reference TRBV27 and TRBJ1-4): EAQVTQNPRYLITVTGKKLTVTCSQNMNHEYMSWYRQDPGLGLRQIYYSMNVEVTDKGDVPEGYKVSRKEKRNFPLILESPSPNQTSLYFCASSRWTGTTTNEKLFFGSGTQLSVL.

Comments on this clonotype: Being one base from a much bigger clone, this may be a read error. The rearrangement uses TRBV20-1 and TRBJ2-2; no reliable D call. The length of the CDR3 is 12 residues. Looked up from germline, CDR1 is DFQATT and CDR2 is SNEGSKA (reference sequence). Trimming pared 5 bases from V and 4 bases from J, leaving 8 bases between. The CDR3 DNA follows: TGCAGTGCTCGACGGTGCACCGGGGAGCTGTTTTTT. This encodes CSARRCTGELFF.

This clonotype was recorded many times. J is TRBJ1-1 and V is TRBV5-1; D gene uncertain. Trimming took off 3 bases at V and 1 base at J, with 7 bases between the two ends. This CDR3 has 13 residues. Germline CDR1 is SGHRS and CDR2 is YFSETQ. CDR3 amino acids: CASSSSPNTEAFF. The CDR3 region has the DNA TGCGCCAGCAGCTCATCACCGAACACTGAAGCTTTCTTT.

On this clonotype itself: With a much larger clone just one base away, this may be a read error. The chain recombines TRBV24-1 with TRBJ2-7; D is unclear. CDR3 size: 14 residues. Germline V CDR1 and CDR2: KGHDR, SFDVKD. V lost 4 bases to trimming and J lost 9 bases, with 18 bases between them. CDR3 DNA: TGTGCCACCAGTGACTCTGTAGGGCCCTTCGCGCAGTACTTC. Amino acid sequence: CATSDSVGPFAQYF.

This clonotype was found many times. This chain uses TRBV10-3 with TRBJ2-1; 7 bases match TRBD2. V gave up 3 bases and J gave up 12 bases; unmatched junction bases: 11. The CDR3 contains 14 residues. The V gene's germline CDR1 is ENHRY and CDR2 SYGVKD. The CDR3 reads CAISDPLAEAWQFF. CDR3 sequence (DNA): TGTGCCATCAGTGACCCGCTAGCGGAGGCTTGGCAGTTCTTC.

This clonotype showed up many times. The gene calls are TRBV28 and TRBJ1-6, with D possibly matching TRBD1 (6 bases). Per the germline V gene, CDR1 is MDHEN and CDR2 is SYDVKM. CDR3 length equals 16 residues. V lost 3 bases and J lost 7, with 16 bases in between. The CDR3 DNA follows: TGTGCCAGCAGTTTGCTGCCGGACAGTTTAAATTCACCCCTCCACTTT. Translation gives CASSLLPDSLNSPLHF. Looking up the rest from reference TRBV28 and TRBJ1-6 gives the full variable domain: DVKVTQSSRYLVKRTGEKVFLECVQDMDHENMFWYRQDPGLGLRLIYFSYDVKMKEKGDIPEGYSVSREKKERFSLILESASTNQTSMYLCASSLLPDSLNSPLHFGNGTRLTVT.